This T cell receptor (beta chain) was sequenced during a study of blood T cell repertoires in COVID-19. About the study: Collection of acute and convalescent COVID-19 samples took place in the United States, Italy and Spain. PBMCs, B-cell-depleted T cells, or T cells were the source of the cDNA or gDNA that made up the material.

Enrollment of patients from Seattle took place during active infection, with longitudinal follow-up. Under the authors' procedure: Estimation of nucleated cell counts was performed using reference gene primer amplification. Some clones are missing from TCRdb's copy, which holds only in-frame ones; the method was immunoSEQ multiplex PCR. The DNA gave D and trimming, while V, J and clone size come from that table. The sample has about 94,000 clones, approximately 84% seen once. Trimming at V came to 0 bases and at J to 11 bases, leaving 7 bases not matched to a gene. The CDR3 spans 14 residues. The germline V gene has CDR1 MNHEY and CDR2 SVGAGI.

The source of this sequence is a man between 70 and 80 years old with COVID-19, enrolled during active disease. The chain is built from TRBV6-5 and TRBJ1-1, with 9 bases aligning to TRBD1. The sequenced material came from peripheral blood. DNA of the CDR3: TGTGCCAGCAGTTACTCGCTTGGGACAGGGCCGGCTTTCTTT. Protein sequence: CASSYSLGTGPAFF.